This T cell receptor beta chain derives from a study of blood T cell repertoires in COVID-19. About the research overall: Specimens from acute and convalescent COVID-19 originated in the United States, Italy and Spain. Nucleic acid was either cDNA or gDNA, and it came from T cells, B-cell-depleted T cells, or PBMCs.

Original processing notes: From reference gene primer amplification, estimates of nucleated cell counts were derived. Only in-frame clones appear in the TCRdb table, and some are missing; sequencing was by immunoSEQ multiplex PCR. V and J calls and clone size are copied from that table; D and trimming were computed from the DNA. The sample holds roughly 50,000 clones, just over 90% seen once. The CDR3 has 16 amino acids. Germline V gene lookup returns CDR1 LNHDA and CDR2 SQIVND (reference sequence). J was trimmed by 0 bases and V by 5 bases; bases with no gene match: 6. Sequenced material: peripheral blood. The V call is TRBV19, the J call TRBJ1-3, with 8 bases matching TRBD1. The receptor's source is a woman aged 40 to 50 with active COVID-19. The CDR3 bases are TGTGCCAGTAGTGTGGGACAGGCCCGCTCTGGAAACACCATATATTTT. Translating gives CASSVGQARSGNTIYF.